This is a list of T cell receptor beta chains from one sample in a study of T cells after yellow fever vaccination. TCRdb recomputed calls from the 5' RACE reads with MiXCR, one row per CDR3 protein. The data contain more than 120,000 distinct CDR3 sequences, 7.7% of them seen just once; the ten biggest clones take up approximately 0.78%. The sequencing used CD4+ T cells sorted from PBMCs, collected 5 days after the yellow fever booster vaccination. Receptors were obtained from a man aged 30 to 45 who received the YFV17D yellow fever vaccine. The CDR3 runs from the conserved cysteine through the conserved F or W. D genes are given only for firm matches. The size field is filled for only some rows; it gives once, few, many or a size class.

CDR3 DNA,CDR3 protein,J gene,clone size,D gene,V gene
TGTGCCAGCAGTAGGGTAGACTACGAGCAGTACTTC,CASSRVDYEQYF,TRBJ2-7,many,.,TRBV6-6
TGTGCCAGTAGTACAGGACAGCTAAGGAATGAGCAGTTCTTC,CASSTGQLRNEQFF,TRBJ2-1,few,.,TRBV19
TGCAGTGCTTGGGACAGGGAAGGTGGTAAGCAGTACTTC,CSAWDREGGKQYF,TRBJ2-7,many,TRBD1,TRBV20-1
TGTGCCTGGAGTGTACCCGCTCCCCTAAACTATCACACCGGGGAGCTGTTTTTT,CAWSVPAPLNYHTGELFF,TRBJ2-2,many,.,TRBV30
TGTGCCAGCAGCTTTGTCTCTAGCGGCGGCAATGAGCAGTTCTTC,CASSFVSSGGNEQFF,TRBJ2-1,many,TRBD2,TRBV5-4
TGCAGTGCTACCAACATGCTACTAGCGGGAATCACAGATACGCAGTATTTT,CSATNMLLAGITDTQYF,TRBJ2-3,many,TRBD2,TRBV20-1
TGTGCCAGCAGCCAACAGGGCGGGTACTCCTACGAGCAGTACTTC,CASSQQGGYSYEQYF,TRBJ2-7,few,.,TRBV7-2
TGCAGCGTGGACGGGACAGGGGGGGGCACAGATACGCAGTATTTT,CSVDGTGGGTDTQYF,TRBJ2-3,many,TRBD1,TRBV29-1
TGTGCCAGTAGTGATTCGAACACTGAAGCTTTCTTT,CASSDSNTEAFF,TRBJ1-1,many,.,TRBV19
TGTGCCAGCAGGTGGGGACAGGGAAACACTGAAGCTTTCTTT,CASRWGQGNTEAFF,TRBJ1-1,many,TRBD1,TRBV6-5
TGCAGCGTGATTTATAAAACAGGAACCTTAGAGGATTACGAGCAGTACTTC,CSVIYKTGTLEDYEQYF,TRBJ2-7,many,.,TRBV29-1
TGCAGTGCTAGAGTCTTAGCGGGAGGGCCTGCTCATGAGCAGTTCTTC,CSARVLAGGPAHEQFF,TRBJ2-1,many,TRBD2,TRBV20-1
TGTGCCAGCGAGGTCAAGGGGTATGGCTACACCTTC,CASEVKGYGYTF,TRBJ1-2,many,.,TRBV6-6
TGTGCCTGGGGAGCTAGCGGGAGAAAAGAGACCCAGTACTTC,CAWGASGRKETQYF,TRBJ2-5,few,TRBD2,TRBV30
TGTGCCAGCAGCCGAGCAGGGGGACACAATGAGCAGTTCTTC,CASSRAGGHNEQFF,TRBJ2-1,many,TRBD1,TRBV11-2
TGTGCTAGTGGTTCCACTAAGGGGGAGCCCCAGCATTTT,CASGSTKGEPQHF,TRBJ1-5,many,.,TRBV12-5
TGTGCCGGCAACCACCACTACAGGGACACGAACTATGGCTACACCTTC,CAGNHHYRDTNYGYTF,TRBJ1-2,many,.,TRBV30
TGTGCCACCAGCACCCGGACTAGCGGGAGTTTAGATACGCAGTATTTT,CATSTRTSGSLDTQYF,TRBJ2-3,many,TRBD2,TRBV15
TGTGCCACCAGCAGCGGGATTACTAATGAAAAACTGTTTTTT,CATSSGITNEKLFF,TRBJ1-4,few,.,TRBV15
TGCAGCGTGGATACCGGGACAGGGTACGAGACCCAGTACTTC,CSVDTGTGYETQYF,TRBJ2-5,many,TRBD1,TRBV29-1
TGTGCCAGCAGTTACAGGACAGGGCGCACAGATACGCAGTATTTT,CASSYRTGRTDTQYF,TRBJ2-3,many,TRBD1,TRBV6-5
TGTGCCAGCAGCCTCCGGACTAGCGAGGGGACCCAGTACTTC,CASSLRTSEGTQYF,TRBJ2-5,many,TRBD2,TRBV3-1
TGTGCCAGCAGCGTAGATGTAGGGGACTATGGCTACACCTTC,CASSVDVGDYGYTF,TRBJ1-2,many,.,TRBV9
TGTGCCAGCAGGCGGGAGGGGGCCTACGAGCAGTACTTC,CASRREGAYEQYF,TRBJ2-7,many,TRBD2,TRBV7-2
TGTGCCAGCAGTACGTTCGGGGGAGGCTACGAGCAGTACTTC,CASSTFGGGYEQYF,TRBJ2-7,many,.,TRBV28
TGTGCCATCAGTGTAGGGATGTGGGAGACCCAGTACTTC,CAISVGMWETQYF,TRBJ2-5,many,.,TRBV10-3
TGCAGTGCTAGAGACCTACGAGGCTCTGGGGCCAACGTCCTGACTTTC,CSARDLRGSGANVLTF,TRBJ2-6,.,.,TRBV20-1
TGTGCCACCAGCAGAAACCCGGGACTAGCGGCAGATACGCAGTATTTT,CATSRNPGLAADTQYF,TRBJ2-3,many,TRBD2,TRBV15
TGCGCCAGCAGCCTTAGCGGGAGCGACACAGATACGCAGTATTTT,CASSLSGSDTDTQYF,TRBJ2-3,many,TRBD2,TRBV5-1
TGCAGTGCTAGAGACGGGCATGAGACCCAGTACTTC,CSARDGHETQYF,TRBJ2-5,many,.,TRBV20-1
TGCAGTGCTAGCCGGGACAGGGCTCTCCACGAGCAGTACTTC,CSASRDRALHEQYF,TRBJ2-7,many,TRBD1,TRBV20-1